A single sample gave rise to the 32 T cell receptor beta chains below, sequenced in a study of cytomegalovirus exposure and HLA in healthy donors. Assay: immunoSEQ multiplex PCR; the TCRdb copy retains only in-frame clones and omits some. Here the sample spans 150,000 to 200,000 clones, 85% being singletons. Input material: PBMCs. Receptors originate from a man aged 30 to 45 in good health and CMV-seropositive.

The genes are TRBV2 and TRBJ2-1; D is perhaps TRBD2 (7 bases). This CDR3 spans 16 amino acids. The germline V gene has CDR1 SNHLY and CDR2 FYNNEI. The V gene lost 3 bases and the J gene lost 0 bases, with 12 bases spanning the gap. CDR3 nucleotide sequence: TGTGCCAGCAGTGATCGGGGGGCGAGCTCCTACAATGAGCAGTTCTTC. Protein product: CASSDRGASSYNEQFF.

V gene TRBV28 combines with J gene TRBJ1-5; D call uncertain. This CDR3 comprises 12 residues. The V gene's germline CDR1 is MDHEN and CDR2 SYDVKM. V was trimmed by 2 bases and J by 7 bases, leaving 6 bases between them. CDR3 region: CASSLTGQPQHF. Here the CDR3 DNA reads TGTGCCAGCAGTTTAACGGGGCAGCCCCAGCATTTT.

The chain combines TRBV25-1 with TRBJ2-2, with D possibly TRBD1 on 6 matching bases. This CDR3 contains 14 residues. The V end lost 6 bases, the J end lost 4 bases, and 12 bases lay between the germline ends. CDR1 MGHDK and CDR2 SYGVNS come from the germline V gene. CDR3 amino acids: CASSLTGSTGELFF. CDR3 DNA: TGTGCCAGCAGCTTAACAGGGTCCACCGGGGAGCTGTTTTTT.

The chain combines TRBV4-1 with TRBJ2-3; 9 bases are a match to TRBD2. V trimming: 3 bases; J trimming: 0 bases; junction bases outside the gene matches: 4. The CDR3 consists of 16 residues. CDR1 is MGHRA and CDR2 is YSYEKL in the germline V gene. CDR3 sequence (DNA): TGCGCCAGCAGCCATCACGGGACTAGCAGCACAGATACGCAGTATTTT. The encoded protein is CASSHHGTSSTDTQYF.

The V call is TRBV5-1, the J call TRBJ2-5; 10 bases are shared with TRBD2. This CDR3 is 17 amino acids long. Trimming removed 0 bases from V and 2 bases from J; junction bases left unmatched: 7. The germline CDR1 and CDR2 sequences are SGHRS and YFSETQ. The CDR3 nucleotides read TGCGCCAGCAGCTTGGGAGGACTAGCGGCTTTACAAGAGACCCAGTACTTC. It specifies CASSLGGLAALQETQYF.

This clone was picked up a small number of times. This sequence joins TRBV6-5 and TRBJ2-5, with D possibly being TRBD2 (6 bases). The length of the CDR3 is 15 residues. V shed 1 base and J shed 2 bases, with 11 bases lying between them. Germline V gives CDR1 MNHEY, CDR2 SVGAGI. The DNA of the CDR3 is TGTGCCAGCAGTTACTTGACTAGGGGTCAAGAGACCCAGTACTTC. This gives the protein CASSYLTRGQETQYF.

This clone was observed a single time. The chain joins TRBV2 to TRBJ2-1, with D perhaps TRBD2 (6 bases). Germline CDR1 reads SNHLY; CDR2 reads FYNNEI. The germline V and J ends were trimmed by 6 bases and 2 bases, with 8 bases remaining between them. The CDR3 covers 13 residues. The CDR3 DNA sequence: TGTGCCAGCAGGCCGGGAGCCTACAATGAGCAGTTCTTC. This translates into CASRPGAYNEQFF.

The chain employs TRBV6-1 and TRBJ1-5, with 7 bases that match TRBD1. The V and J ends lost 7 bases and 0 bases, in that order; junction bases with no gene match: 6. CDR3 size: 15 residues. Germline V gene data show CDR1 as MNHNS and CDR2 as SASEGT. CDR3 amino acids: CASTDRVDSNQPQHF. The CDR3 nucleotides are TGTGCCAGCACCGACAGGGTAGATAGCAATCAGCCCCAGCATTTT.

The CDR3 spells CASSLGSGGTTDTQYF. CDR3 in DNA: TGCGCCAGCAGCTTGGGTAGCGGGGGGACCACAGATACGCAGTATTTT. This sequence joins TRBV5-1 and TRBJ2-3; TRBD2 matches at 10 bases. From germline, CDR1 is SGHRS and CDR2 YFSETQ. After removal of 0 bases from V and 2 bases from J, the junction contained 3 bases not matched to a gene. This CDR3 comprises 16 residues. The full variable domain, in which reference TRBV5-1 and TRBJ2-3 provide the parts outside the CDR3, is KAGVTQTPRYLIKTRGQQVTLSCSPISGHRSVSWYQQTPGQGLQFLFEYFSETQRNKGNFPGRFSGRQFSNSRSEMNVSTLELGDSALYLCASSLGSGGTTDTQYFGPGTRLTVL.

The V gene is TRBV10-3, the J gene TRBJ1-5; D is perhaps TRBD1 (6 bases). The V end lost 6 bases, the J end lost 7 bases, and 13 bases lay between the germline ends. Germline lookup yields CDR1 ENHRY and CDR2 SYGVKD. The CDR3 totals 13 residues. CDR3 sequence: CAIRDRIEQPQHF. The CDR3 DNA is TGTGCCATCAGAGACAGGATTGAACAGCCCCAGCATTTT.

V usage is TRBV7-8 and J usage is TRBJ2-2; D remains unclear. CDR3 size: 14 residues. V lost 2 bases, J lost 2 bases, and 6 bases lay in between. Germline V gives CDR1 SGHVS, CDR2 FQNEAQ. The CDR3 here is CASSLPLNTGELFF. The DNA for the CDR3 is TGTGCCAGCAGCTTACCCCTAAACACCGGGGAGCTGTTTTTT.

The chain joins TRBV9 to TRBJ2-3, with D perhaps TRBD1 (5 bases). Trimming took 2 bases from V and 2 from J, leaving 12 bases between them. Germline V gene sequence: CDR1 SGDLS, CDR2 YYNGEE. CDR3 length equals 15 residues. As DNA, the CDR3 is TGTGCCAGCAGCGTTAGACAGTCAAACACAGATACGCAGTATTTT. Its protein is CASSVRQSNTDTQYF.

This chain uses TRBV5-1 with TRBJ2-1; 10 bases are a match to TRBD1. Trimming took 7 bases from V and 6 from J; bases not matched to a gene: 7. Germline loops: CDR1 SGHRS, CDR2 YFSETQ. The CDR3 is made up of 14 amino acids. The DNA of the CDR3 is TGCGCCAGCGCTGGACAGGGGGGACTCAATGAGCAGTTCTTC. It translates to CASAGQGGLNEQFF.

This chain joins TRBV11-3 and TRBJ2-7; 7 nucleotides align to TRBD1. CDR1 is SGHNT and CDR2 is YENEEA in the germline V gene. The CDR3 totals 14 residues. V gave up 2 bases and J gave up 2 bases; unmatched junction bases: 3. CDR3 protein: CASSLRDSPYEQYF. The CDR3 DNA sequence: TGTGCCAGCAGCTTAAGGGACAGCCCCTACGAGCAGTACTTC.

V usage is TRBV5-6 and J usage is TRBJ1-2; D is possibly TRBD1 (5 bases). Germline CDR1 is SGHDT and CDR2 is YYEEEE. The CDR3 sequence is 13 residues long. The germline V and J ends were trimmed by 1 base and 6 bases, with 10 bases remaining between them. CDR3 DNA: TGTGCCAGCAGCTTGTGGACATCTCATGGCTACACCTTC. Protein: CASSLWTSHGYTF.

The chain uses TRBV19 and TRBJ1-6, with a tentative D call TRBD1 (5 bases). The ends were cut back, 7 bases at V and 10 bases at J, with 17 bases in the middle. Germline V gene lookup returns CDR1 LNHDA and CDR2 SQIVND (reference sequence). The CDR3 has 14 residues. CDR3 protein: CASTEATDSSPLHF. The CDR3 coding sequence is TGTGCCAGTACCGAGGCCACTGACAGCTCACCCCTCCACTTT.

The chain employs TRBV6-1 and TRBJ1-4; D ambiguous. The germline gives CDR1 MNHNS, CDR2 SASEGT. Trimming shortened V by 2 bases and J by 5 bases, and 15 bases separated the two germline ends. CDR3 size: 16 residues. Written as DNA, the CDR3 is TGTGCCAGCAGTGAATCCCCCGGGAACGGAAATGAAAAACTGTTTTTT. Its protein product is CASSESPGNGNEKLFF.

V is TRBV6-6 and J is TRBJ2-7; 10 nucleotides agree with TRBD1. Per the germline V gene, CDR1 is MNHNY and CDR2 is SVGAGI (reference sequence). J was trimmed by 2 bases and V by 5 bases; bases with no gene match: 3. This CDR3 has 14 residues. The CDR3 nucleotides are TGTGCCAGCAGTGGACAGGGGGGGCCCTACGAGCAGTACTTC. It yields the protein CASSGQGGPYEQYF.

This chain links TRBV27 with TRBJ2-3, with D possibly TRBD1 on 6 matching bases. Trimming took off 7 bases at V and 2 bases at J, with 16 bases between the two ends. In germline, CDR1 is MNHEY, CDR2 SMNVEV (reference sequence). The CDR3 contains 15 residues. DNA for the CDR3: TGTGCCAGCAATGGACAGTCCAAATCCACAGATACGCAGTATTTT. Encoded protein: CASNGQSKSTDTQYF.

The CDR3 sequence is CASSWTVYNEQFF. As DNA, the CDR3 is TGTGCCAGCAGCTGGACAGTCTACAATGAGCAGTTCTTC. This chain links TRBV5-6 with TRBJ2-1; D may be TRBD1 (6 bases). Trimming removed 3 bases from V and 3 bases from J, with 7 bases in between. The germline CDR1 and CDR2 sequences are SGHDT and YYEEEE. The CDR3 covers 13 residues. The full variable domain, in which reference TRBV5-6 and TRBJ2-1 provide the parts outside the CDR3, is DAGVTQSPTHLIKTRGQQVTLRCSPKSGHDTVSWYQQALGQGPQFIFQYYEEEERQRGNFPDRFSGHQFPNYSSELNVNALLLGDSALYLCASSWTVYNEQFFGPGTRLTVL.

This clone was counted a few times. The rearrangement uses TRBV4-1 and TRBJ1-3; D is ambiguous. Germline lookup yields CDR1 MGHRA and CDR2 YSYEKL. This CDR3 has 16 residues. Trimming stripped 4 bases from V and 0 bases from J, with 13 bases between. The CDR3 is CASSPRPSISGNTIYF. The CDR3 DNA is TGCGCCAGCAGCCCCCGGCCTAGCATCTCTGGAAACACCATATATTTT.

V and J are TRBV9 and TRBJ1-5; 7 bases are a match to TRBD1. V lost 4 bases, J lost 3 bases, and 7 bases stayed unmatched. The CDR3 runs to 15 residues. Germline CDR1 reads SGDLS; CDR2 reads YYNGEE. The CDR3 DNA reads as TGTGCCAGCAGCCGGGACAGCCAAGCCAATCAGCCCCAGCATTTT. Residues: CASSRDSQANQPQHF.

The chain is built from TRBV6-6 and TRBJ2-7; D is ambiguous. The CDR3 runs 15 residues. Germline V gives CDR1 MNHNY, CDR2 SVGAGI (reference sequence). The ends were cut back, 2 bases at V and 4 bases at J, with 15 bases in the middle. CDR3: CASSYAQAGFYEQYF. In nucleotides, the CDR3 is TGTGCCAGCAGTTACGCCCAGGCCGGATTTTACGAGCAGTACTTC.

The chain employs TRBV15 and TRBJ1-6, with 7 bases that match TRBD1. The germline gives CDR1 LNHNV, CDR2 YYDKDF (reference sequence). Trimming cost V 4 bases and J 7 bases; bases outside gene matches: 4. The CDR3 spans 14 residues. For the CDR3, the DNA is TGTGCCACCAGCATAGGACAGGAGAATTCACCCCTCCACTTT. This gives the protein CATSIGQENSPLHF.

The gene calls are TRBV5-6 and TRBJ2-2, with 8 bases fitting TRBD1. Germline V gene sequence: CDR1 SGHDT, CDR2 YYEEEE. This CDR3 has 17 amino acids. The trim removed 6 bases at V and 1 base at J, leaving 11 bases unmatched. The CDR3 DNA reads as TGTGCCAGCACCCTAATTCGGACAGGGTGGAACACCGGGGAGCTGTTTTTT. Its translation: CASTLIRTGWNTGELFF.

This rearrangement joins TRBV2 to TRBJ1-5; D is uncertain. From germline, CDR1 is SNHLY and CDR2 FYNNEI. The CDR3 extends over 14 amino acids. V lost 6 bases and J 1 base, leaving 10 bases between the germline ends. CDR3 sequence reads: CASSQMMSNQPQHF. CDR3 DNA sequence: TGTGCCAGCAGCCAGATGATGAGCAATCAGCCCCAGCATTTT.

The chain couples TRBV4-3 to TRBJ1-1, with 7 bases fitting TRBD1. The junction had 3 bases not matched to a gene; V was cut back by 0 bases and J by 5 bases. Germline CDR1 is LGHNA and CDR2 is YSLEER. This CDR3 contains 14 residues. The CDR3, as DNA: TGCGCCAGCAGCCAAGACAGGGGGGCGACTGAAGCTTTCTTT. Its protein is CASSQDRGATEAFF.

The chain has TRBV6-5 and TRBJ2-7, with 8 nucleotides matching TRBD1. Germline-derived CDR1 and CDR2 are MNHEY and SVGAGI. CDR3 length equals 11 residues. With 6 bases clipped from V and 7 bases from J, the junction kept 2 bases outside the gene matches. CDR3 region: CASRDRAEQYF. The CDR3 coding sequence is TGTGCCAGCAGGGACAGGGCAGAGCAGTACTTC.

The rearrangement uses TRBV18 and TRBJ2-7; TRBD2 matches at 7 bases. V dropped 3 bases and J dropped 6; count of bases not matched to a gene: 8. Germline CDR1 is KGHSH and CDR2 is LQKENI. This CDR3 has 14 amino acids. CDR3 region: CASSPGRGEGEQYF. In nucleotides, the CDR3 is TGTGCCAGCTCACCGGGCCGGGGGGAGGGCGAGCAGTACTTC.

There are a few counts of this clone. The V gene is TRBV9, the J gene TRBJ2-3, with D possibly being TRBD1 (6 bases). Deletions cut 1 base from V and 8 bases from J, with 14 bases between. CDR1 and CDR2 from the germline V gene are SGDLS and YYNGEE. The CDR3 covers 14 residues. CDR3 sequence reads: CASSVLEGVGTQYF. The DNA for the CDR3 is TGTGCCAGCAGCGTATTAGAGGGGGTGGGTACGCAGTATTTT.

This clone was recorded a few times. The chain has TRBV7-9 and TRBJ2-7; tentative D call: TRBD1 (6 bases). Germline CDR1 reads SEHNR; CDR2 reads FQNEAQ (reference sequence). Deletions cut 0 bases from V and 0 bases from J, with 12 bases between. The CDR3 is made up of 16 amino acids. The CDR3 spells CASSLAPGHSSYEQYF. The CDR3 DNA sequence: TGTGCCAGCAGCTTAGCTCCGGGACACTCCTCCTACGAGCAGTACTTC.

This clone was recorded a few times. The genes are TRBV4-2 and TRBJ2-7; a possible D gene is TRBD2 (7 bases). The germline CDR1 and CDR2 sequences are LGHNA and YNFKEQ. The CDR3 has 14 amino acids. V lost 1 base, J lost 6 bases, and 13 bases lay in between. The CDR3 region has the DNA TGTGCCAGCAGCCAAGTAGAAGGGGGGGGCGAGCAGTACTTC. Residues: CASSQVEGGGEQYF.